Listed below are T cell receptor beta chains from one sample, sequenced in a study of cytomegalovirus exposure and HLA in healthy donors. Generated by immunoSEQ multiplex PCR, the TCRdb table keeps only in-frame clones and is missing some. The sample shows 200,000 to 300,000 clones, approximately 90% of them seen only once. Sequences were obtained from PBMCs. The source of these receptors is a man aged 18 to 29 in good health and CMV-seronegative. The CDR3 runs from the conserved cysteine through the conserved F or W. The D gene is left open where the match is weak. A row's size may be missing; if present it is once, few, many or a size class.

clone_size	v_call	j_call	d_call	cdr3_aa	cdr3_nt
.	TRBV15	TRBJ2-5	.	CATSSGTPGRETQYF	TGTGCCACCAGCAGCGGGACACCCGGGCGGGAGACCCAGTACTTC
.	TRBV4-1	TRBJ2-2	.	CASSQDATGELFF	TGCGCCAGCAGCCAAGACGCGACCGGGGAGCTGTTTTTT
.	TRBV6-1	TRBJ2-7	TRBD1	CASSDPGQGTEQYF	TGTGCCAGCAGCGACCCGGGACAGGGGACCGAGCAGTACTTC
.	TRBV4-3	TRBJ2-1	.	CASSRGGSSYNEQFF	TGCGCCAGCAGCCGCGGCGGAAGCTCCTACAATGAGCAGTTCTTC
.	TRBV18	TRBJ2-7	.	CASSPPGSYEQYF	TGTGCCAGCTCACCACCCGGGTCCTACGAGCAGTACTTC
.	TRBV15	TRBJ2-7	TRBD1	CATSQGTGGEQYF	TGTGCCACCAGCCAAGGGACAGGGGGCGAGCAGTACTTC
.	TRBV6-6	TRBJ2-7	.	CASSYGADEQYF	TGTGCCAGCAGTTACGGGGCAGACGAGCAGTACTTC
once	TRBV29-1	TRBJ2-7	TRBD2	CSVERGGSSYEQYF	TGCAGCGTTGAAAGGGGAGGGAGCTCCTACGAGCAGTACTTC
.	TRBV28	TRBJ2-1	.	CASRTGASSYNEQFF	TGTGCCAGCAGAACGGGAGCGAGCTCCTACAATGAGCAGTTCTTC
.	TRBV9	TRBJ2-6	.	CASSIGAGRFSGANVLTF	TGTGCCAGCAGCATAGGAGCGGGCAGATTCTCTGGGGCCAACGTCCTGACTTTC
.	TRBV19	TRBJ2-3	TRBD1	CASSTLTGGEIDTQYF	TGTGCCAGTAGTACCCTCACAGGGGGCGAGATAGATACGCAGTATTTT
few	TRBV15	TRBJ1-3	.	CATSTEGWPGNTIYF	TGTGCCACCAGCACGGAGGGATGGCCTGGAAACACCATATATTTT
.	TRBV7-2	TRBJ1-4	TRBD1	CASSWRTGGVEKLFF	TGTGCCAGCAGCTGGAGGACAGGGGGCGTTGAAAAACTGTTTTTT
.	TRBV10-2	TRBJ2-7	.	CASSDTYEQYF	TGCGCCAGCAGTGACACCTACGAGCAGTACTTC
.	TRBV19	TRBJ2-5	.	CASSGLQETQYF	TGTGCCAGTAGCGGACTCCAAGAGACCCAGTACTTC
.	TRBV27	TRBJ2-7	TRBD1	CASSLAWTGRYEQYF	TGTGCCAGCAGTTTAGCCTGGACAGGCCGCTACGAGCAGTACTTC
.	TRBV29-1	TRBJ2-1	TRBD1	CSVAPRGQGMGWGNNEQFF	TGCAGCGTTGCCCCCAGGGGACAGGGTATGGGGTGGGGTAACAATGAGCAGTTCTTC
.	TRBV30	TRBJ2-1	.	CAWTKADRIYNEQFF	TGTGCCTGGACTAAAGCGGATCGGATCTACAATGAGCAGTTCTTC
.	TRBV29-1	TRBJ2-7	TRBD1	CSVEWRQGHPYEQYF	TGCAGCGTTGAGTGGAGACAGGGGCATCCCTACGAGCAGTACTTC
.	TRBV2	TRBJ2-5	TRBD2	CASNGKLAGGPLVETQYF	TGTGCCAGCAACGGTAAACTAGCGGGGGGGCCTCTCGTGGAGACCCAGTACTTC